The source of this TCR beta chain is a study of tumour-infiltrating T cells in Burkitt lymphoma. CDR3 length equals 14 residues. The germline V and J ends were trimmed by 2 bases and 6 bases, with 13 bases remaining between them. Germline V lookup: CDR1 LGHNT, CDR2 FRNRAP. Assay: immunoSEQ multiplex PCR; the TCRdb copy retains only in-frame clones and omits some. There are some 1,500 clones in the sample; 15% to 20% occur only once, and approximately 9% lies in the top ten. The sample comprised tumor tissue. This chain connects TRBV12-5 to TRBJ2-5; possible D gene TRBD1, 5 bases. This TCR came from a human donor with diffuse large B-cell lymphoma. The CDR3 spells CASGLMTEEKTQYF. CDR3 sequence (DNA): TGTGCTAGTGGTTTGATGACAGAGGAAAAGACCCAGTACTTC.